The 24 T cell receptor beta chains presented below share a single source sample, sequenced in a study of identical twins (dated by TCRdb to between 2015 and 2016). Libraries came from 5' RACE. Sequencing was carried out with an Illumina HiSeq 2000. The public reads were run again by TCRdb, first through fastp at Q25 and then through MiXCR, and only productive beta chains were kept. Each entry merges the rows of one CDR3 protein and shows their most common DNA and genes. Across this sample there are approximately 1.8 million distinct CDR3 sequences, with about 32% seen only once. 0.25% to 0.3% of the sample is taken by the ten largest. Input material: cord blood. The source is a newborn girl in good health.

The gene calls are TRBV7-2 and TRBJ2-1, with 7 nucleotides matching TRBD2. The J segment lost 9 bases and the V segment lost 0 bases, leaving 11 bases of the junction unmatched. CDR3 length equals 16 residues. The V gene's germline CDR1 is SGHTA and CDR2 FQGNSA. The CDR3 loop is CASSLAQAGALGEQFF. The CDR3 DNA follows: TGTGCCAGCAGCTTAGCGCAGGCGGGAGCGTTGGGTGAGCAGTTCTTC.

In this sample, this clonotype turned up a few times. The chain carries TRBV7-2 and TRBJ2-7; 11 bases are a match to TRBD2. V shed 0 bases, J shed 0 bases, and the junction held 4 bases outside the gene matches. Germline CDR1 and CDR2: SGHTA and FQGNSA. The CDR3 has 17 residues. CDR3 DNA sequence: TGTGCCAGCAGCTTAGCCCCTACTAGCGGGAGCTCCTACGAGCAGTACTTC. Its translation: CASSLAPTSGSSYEQYF. The whole variable domain, filled in from reference TRBV7-2 and TRBJ2-7, reads GAGVSQSPSNKVTEKGKDVELRCDPISGHTALYWYRQSLGQGLEFLIYFQGNSAPDKSGLPSDRFSAERTGGSVSTLTIQRTQQEDSAVYLCASSLAPTSGSSYEQYFGPGTRLTVT.

This clonotype was counted a few times. This chain links TRBV28 with TRBJ1-2, with TRBD1 as a possible D gene (5 bases). Germline V gene sequence: CDR1 MDHEN, CDR2 SYDVKM. V dropped 4 bases and J dropped 3 bases, with 12 bases sitting between them. This CDR3 is built from 14 residues. The CDR3 DNA reads as TGTGCCAGCAGTTGGGGGGGAGGACACTATGGCTACACCTTC. This encodes CASSWGGGHYGYTF.

This clonotype has more than one count but fewer than ten. This chain's CDR3 is CASSYSAHEGYGYTF. The CDR3 coding sequence is TGTGCCAGCAGTTACTCGGCGCATGAGGGGTATGGCTACACCTTC. This chain links TRBV6-5 with TRBJ1-2, with D maybe TRBD1 (5 bases). CDR1 MNHEY and CDR2 SVGAGI come from the germline V gene. V was shortened by 0 bases and J by 5 bases, with 13 bases between the two germline ends. This CDR3 has 15 residues.

This chain joins TRBV20-1 and TRBJ1-2; 8 positions agree with TRBD1. CDR3 length: 13 residues. Losses at the gene ends were 0 bases for V and 7 bases for J; bases not matched to a gene: 4. Germline lookup yields CDR1 DFQATT and CDR2 SNEGSKA (reference sequence). The CDR3 DNA sequence: TGCAGTGCTAGAGATGGGACAGGAGGTGGCTACACCTTC. It codes for CSARDGTGGGYTF.

This clonotype came up once. V is TRBV5-6 and J is TRBJ2-3, with D perhaps matching TRBD1 or TRBD2 (5 bases each). Trimming cost V 4 bases and J 4 bases, with 13 bases left between them. From germline, CDR1 is SGHDT and CDR2 YYEEEE. This CDR3 is built from 14 residues. The CDR3 region has the DNA TGTGCCAGCAGCCGTTGGGACGTTCCAGATACGCAGTATTTT. This translates into CASSRWDVPDTQYF.

This rearrangement joins TRBV28 to TRBJ1-1; 9 nucleotides line up with TRBD1. This CDR3 spans 16 amino acids. Trimming cost V 8 bases and J 0 bases; bases outside gene matches: 10. The germline V gene encodes CDR1 MDHEN and CDR2 SYDVKM. CDR3 protein: CASPNRDRAMNTEAFF. DNA for the CDR3: TGTGCCAGCCCGAACCGGGACAGGGCAATGAACACTGAAGCTTTCTTT. The full variable domain, completed using reference TRBV28 and TRBJ1-1, is DVKVTQSSRYLVKRTGEKVFLECVQDMDHENMFWYRQDPGLGLRLIYFSYDVKMKEKGDIPEGYSVSREKKERFSLILESASTNQTSMYLCASPNRDRAMNTEAFFGQGTRLTVV.

This chain joins TRBV29-1 and TRBJ2-7, with 11 nucleotides matching TRBD2. CDR1 is SQVTM and CDR2 is ANQGSEA in the germline V gene. The ends lost 3 bases at V and 0 bases at J; junction bases unmatched: 1. This CDR3 has 14 amino acids. The CDR3 sequence is CSVEGLADSYEQYF. CDR3 DNA: TGCAGCGTTGAGGGACTAGCGGACTCCTACGAGCAGTACTTC.

This clonotype occurred a few times. V usage is TRBV7-2 and J usage is TRBJ2-1; 8 positions agree with TRBD2. The CDR3 is 14 residues long. Losses at the gene ends were 7 bases for V and 5 bases for J; bases not matched to a gene: 7. Germline loops: CDR1 SGHTA, CDR2 FQGNSA. DNA of the CDR3: TGTGCCAGCACCAGGGAACTAGCGGACAATGAGCAGTTCTTC. This sequence encodes CASTRELADNEQFF.

The chain combines TRBV4-1 with TRBJ2-5; 7 bases map to TRBD2. V was pared by 11 bases and J by 0 bases, with 6 bases of the junction left unmatched. The CDR3 loop spans 13 amino acids. Germline V gene lookup returns CDR1 MGHRA and CDR2 YSYEKL. CDR3 sequence (DNA): TGCGCCTCAGGGCGGGGGTACCAAGAGACCCAGTACTTC. Encoded protein: CASGRGYQETQYF.

The chain combines TRBV3-1 with TRBJ2-2; weak D call: TRBD1 (6 bases). Trimming shortened V by 8 bases and J by 1 base, and 11 bases separated the two germline ends. Germline assignment: CDR1 LGHDT and CDR2 YNNKEL (reference sequence). The CDR3 runs 14 residues. CDR3 nucleotides: TGTGCCAGCGGACCGGGACAGAACACCGGGGAGCTGTTTTTT. Encoded protein: CASGPGQNTGELFF.

This clonotype has at least ten counts. This rearrangement joins TRBV12-3 or TRBV12-4 to TRBJ2-7, with unresolved D. V was cut by 1 base and J by 0 bases, with 10 bases left in between. This CDR3 contains 15 residues. The CDR3 sequence is CASSLGRGSSYEQYF. For the CDR3, the DNA is TGTGCCAGCAGTTTAGGGCGCGGCAGCTCCTACGAGCAGTACTTC.

The chain joins TRBV13 to TRBJ2-5, with D unclear. The CDR3 is 18 amino acids. Between the trimmed V and J ends, which lost 3 bases and 4 bases, there was a span of 24 bases. Germline CDR1 is PRHDT and CDR2 is FYEKMQ (reference sequence). CDR3: CASSFLPTLWAHRETQYF. CDR3 in DNA: TGTGCCAGCAGCTTTCTCCCGACCCTCTGGGCCCACCGAGAGACCCAGTACTTC. The full variable domain, with the rest looked up from reference TRBV13 and TRBJ2-5, is AAGVIQSPRHLIKEKRETATLKCYPIPRHDTVYWYQQGPGQDPQFLISFYEKMQSDKGSIPDRFSAQQFSDYHSELNMSSLELGDSALYFCASSFLPTLWAHRETQYFGPGTRLLVL.

This chain joins TRBV4-2 and TRBJ1-6, with D maybe TRBD1 (6 bases). The CDR3 sequence is 16 residues long. Germline V gives CDR1 LGHNA, CDR2 YNFKEQ. Trimming cost V 1 base and J 9 bases, with 16 bases left between them. As DNA, the CDR3 is TGTGCCAGCAGCCAAGGGAGCACGGGAGGGGGTTCACCCCTCCACTTT. This sequence encodes CASSQGSTGGGSPLHF.

This clonotype was counted between two and nine times. The junction does not match germline at one end; this may be a read error. The chain joins TRBV7-7 to TRBJ2-1; weak D call: TRBD2 (5 bases). CDR1 and CDR2 from the germline V gene are SSHAT and FNYEAQ (reference sequence). This CDR3 has 21 residues. The CDR3 loop is CASSLAYSSSGIMGEYNEQFF. The DNA for the CDR3 is TGTGCTAGCAGCTTAGCTTACTCTTCCTCTGGTATAATGGGAGAGTACAATGAGCAGTTCTTC.

The chain recombines TRBV25-1 with TRBJ2-1, with TRBD2 as a possible D gene (8 bases). There are 16 residues in the CDR3. Trimming took 4 bases from V and 3 from J, leaving 16 bases between them. Germline CDR1 reads MGHDK; CDR2 reads SYGVNS. CDR3 amino acids: CASSAKGAGGYNEQFF. For the CDR3, the DNA is TGTGCCAGCAGTGCCAAGGGGGCGGGGGGCTACAATGAGCAGTTCTTC.

In its sample, this clonotype was seen a few times. The chain recombines TRBV28 with TRBJ2-4, with D possibly TRBD1 on 6 matching bases. Looked up from germline, CDR1 is MDHEN and CDR2 is SYDVKM. This CDR3 spans 15 amino acids. V shed 2 bases and J shed 2 bases, with 10 bases lying between them. As DNA, the CDR3 is TGTGCCAGCAGTTTAGCAGGGGTATCCAAAAACATTCAGTACTTC. This gives the protein CASSLAGVSKNIQYF.

The chain combines TRBV29-1 with TRBJ2-3, with TRBD2 matching over 7 bases. CDR1 SQVTM and CDR2 ANQGSEA come from the germline V gene. The CDR3 extends over 14 amino acids. J was trimmed by 0 bases and V by 3 bases; bases with no gene match: 3. The CDR3 sequence is CSVEGGMSTDTQYF. The DNA of the CDR3 is TGCAGCGTTGAGGGGGGGATGAGCACAGATACGCAGTATTTT.

Only a few counts were recorded for this clonotype. The V gene is TRBV29-1, the J gene TRBJ1-2, with unresolved D. This CDR3 comprises 12 residues. Trimming removed 0 bases from V and 6 bases from J, with 8 bases in between. Germline lookup yields CDR1 SQVTM and CDR2 ANQGSEA. DNA of the CDR3: TGCAGCGTTGAAGAGGTGTCTCATGGCTACACCTTC. Translation: CSVEEVSHGYTF.

This clonotype was detected a few times. Its ends do not fully match the called genes, so a read error is possible. V is TRBV5-1 and J is TRBJ2-7; D might be TRBD2 (7 bases). Germline CDR1 SGHRS, CDR2 YFSETQ. The CDR3 has 12 amino acids. CDR3 sequence (DNA): TGCGCCATCAGCGGGACAAACGGAGAGCAGTACTTC. It specifies CAISGTNGEQYF. The whole variable domain, remainder taken from reference TRBV5-1 and TRBJ2-7, is KAGVTQTPRYLIKTRGQQVTLSCSPISGHRSVSWYQQTPGQGLQFLFEYFSETQRNKGNFPGRFSGRQFSNSRSEMNVSTLELGDSALYLCAISGTNGEQYFGPGTRLTVT.

The V call is TRBV3-1, the J call TRBJ2-1; TRBD2 agrees at 8 bases. With 1 base clipped from V and 6 bases from J, the junction kept 8 bases outside the gene matches. CDR1 LGHDT and CDR2 YNNKEL come from the germline V gene (reference sequence). The CDR3 spans 16 residues. The CDR3 loop is CASSQVYKRGINEQFF. For the CDR3, the DNA is TGTGCCAGCAGCCAAGTTTATAAGCGGGGGATCAATGAGCAGTTCTTC.

A word on this clonotype: An end of the junction does not agree with germline; a read error may underlie this. V is TRBV25-1 and J is TRBJ2-1; D gene ambiguous. The CDR3 covers 17 residues. In germline, CDR1 is MGHDK, CDR2 SYGVNS. The CDR3 loop reads CASSVRSQRPNLNVQFF. Here the CDR3 DNA reads TGTGCCAGCAGTGTACGGTCCCAGCGACCCAACCTCAATGTGCAGTTCTTC.

The CDR3: CASSPRDRAMGYYGYTF. In DNA form, the CDR3 reads TGTGCCAGCAGTCCCCGGGACAGGGCGATGGGGTACTATGGCTACACCTTC. This chain joins TRBV12-3 or TRBV12-4 and TRBJ1-2, with 9 bases matching TRBD1. V gave up 5 bases and J gave up 3 bases; unmatched junction bases: 13. The CDR3 extends over 17 amino acids.

V and J are TRBV7-2 and TRBJ2-1; TRBD2 matches 7 bases. V was clipped by 5 bases and J by 0 bases; unmatched bases: 7. Per germline, CDR1 SGHTA and CDR2 FQGNSA. The CDR3 covers 16 residues. The CDR3 sequence is CASSPAAGFSYNEQFF. Written as DNA, the CDR3 is TGTGCCAGCAGCCCCGCAGCGGGGTTCTCCTACAATGAGCAGTTCTTC.